This TCR beta chain was recovered during a study of tumor-infiltrating lymphocytes in primary liver carcinoma. About the study: The tumors ranged from about 4 to 11 cm across and fell within stage T1-T3 N0M0. Tissue type made little difference to sample yields of roughly 3.5 to 8 million productive TCRbeta reads. Overall study results and limits: It was observed that only about 7-25% of the top clones appeared in every one of the five tumor regions.

Comments on this clonotype: Its antigen remains unidentified. Relative to the germline gene, one junction end is altered; a read error may explain this.

Total RNA and DNA came together from roughly 20-30 mg of bulk tissue without cell sorting. Five separate regions per tumor were sampled. The CDR3 consists of 17 residues. Looked up from germline, CDR1 is SGHAT and CDR2 is FQDESV (reference sequence). Total RNA (roughly 530 ng) served as template for TCR beta cDNA synthesis primed by a constant-region primer. TCR beta libraries came from three nested multiplex PCR rounds using slightly modified ARM-PCR. TRBV1-TRBV30 forward and Cbeta reverse primers drove the first two approximately 10-cycle rounds. TCRdb independently ran MiXCR on the multiplex PCR reads; one entry per CDR3 protein. The sample has roughly 190,000 distinct CDR3 sequences, over 80% seen once.

The sequencing input was tumor tissue from primary liver carcinoma. This receptor was identified in a man aged 35-49 years with primary liver carcinoma and hepatitis B virus infection. The rearrangement uses TRBV11-1 and TRBJ2-4, with a tentative D call TRBD2 (6 bases). The CDR3 is CTSSFPGASVTKNIQYF. The CDR3 nucleotides are TGTACCAGCAGCTTTCCCGGGGCTAGCGTGACCAAAAATATTCAGTACTTC.